This T cell receptor beta chain came from a study of T cell repertoires in cytomegalovirus infection. Study-level background: CMV epitopes, recently identified HLA-C-restricted and well-studied HLA-B-restricted, were used. Matching HLA type, along with CMV infection, was indicated by public TCR beta signatures.

A single record per CDR3 protein comes from TCRdb applying MiXCR to the reads. Seen here are hundreds of thousands of distinct CDR3 sequences, almost 30% observed once, and the top ten hold around 20%. The CDR3 spans 15 residues. From germline, CDR1 is SGHVS and CDR2 FQNEAQ. Trimming left V 5 bases short and J 1 base short, with 13 bases between. As concerns this clonotype: Its matching antigen is unknown.

The clonotype comes from a human donor in good health (CMV status not recorded). Some clones in this sample may be carry-over from other donors' samples. The sample was cultured PBMCs, taken from culture after CMV antigen stimulation. The chain is built from TRBV7-8 and TRBJ2-3; a weak D match, TRBD1 (6 bases). DNA for the CDR3: TGTGCCAGCAGCCTGGGACATTTAGGCACAGATACGCAGTATTTT. Its translation: CASSLGHLGTDTQYF.